The 22 T cell receptor beta chains given below trace back to one sample, sequenced in a study of cytomegalovirus exposure and HLA in healthy donors. Measured with immunoSEQ multiplex PCR; TCRdb has only the in-frame clones, and not every one. The sample comprises tens of thousands of clones, 89% of which are singletons, and around 8.4% rests with the top ten. The sample taken for sequencing was PBMCs. The source of these receptors is a woman younger than 30 in good health and CMV-seropositive.

The rearrangement joins TRBV7-3 to TRBJ1-2, with 8 nucleotides matching TRBD1. From germline, CDR1 is SGHTA and CDR2 FQGTGA. CDR3 size: 13 residues. V lost 5 bases, J lost 8 bases, and 7 bases stayed unmatched. CDR3 DNA: TGTGCCAGCAGCCTGGACAGGGATGGGGGCTACACCTTC. Translating gives CASSLDRDGGYTF. The variable domain in full, with the rest retrieved from reference TRBV7-3 and TRBJ1-2, is GAGVSQTPSNKVTEKGKYVELRCDPISGHTALYWYRQSLGQGPEFLIYFQGTGAADDSGLPNDRFFAVRPEGSVSTLKIQRTERGDSAVYLCASSLDRDGGYTFGSGTRLTVV.

The CDR3 coding sequence is TGTGCCAGCAAGACAGGTGCTAACTATGGCTACACCTTC. Translation: CASKTGANYGYTF. The chain is built from TRBV2 and TRBJ1-2; maybe TRBD1 (6 bases). This CDR3 spans 13 amino acids. In germline, CDR1 is SNHLY, CDR2 FYNNEI. Trimming removed 7 bases from V and 0 bases from J, with 9 bases in between.

The V call is TRBV28, the J call TRBJ2-1; weak D call: TRBD2 (5 bases). V lost 6 bases, J lost 2 bases, and 17 bases lay in between. Germline values: CDR1 MDHEN, CDR2 SYDVKM. CDR3 length: 16 residues. CDR3: CASSPSSGPTYNEQFF. The CDR3 region has the DNA TGTGCCAGCAGCCCTTCCAGCGGCCCAACCTACAATGAGCAGTTCTTC.

The V call is TRBV27, the J call TRBJ2-7; TRBD2 agrees at 14 bases. J was trimmed by 4 bases and V by 2 bases; bases with no gene match: 1. The CDR3 covers 15 residues. Germline V lookup: CDR1 MNHEY, CDR2 SMNVEV (reference sequence). The CDR3 DNA reads as TGTGCCAGCAGTTTAGGACTAGCGGGGGGTTACGAGCAGTACTTC. This gives the protein CASSLGLAGGYEQYF.

The V gene is TRBV18, the J gene TRBJ1-6, with 7 bases fitting TRBD1. Looked up from germline, CDR1 is KGHSH and CDR2 is LQKENI. V was clipped by 3 bases and J by 3 bases; unmatched bases: 5. The CDR3 has 16 amino acids. The CDR3 DNA reads TGTGCCAGCTCACCTACAGGGGTCGGCTATAATTCACCCCTCCACTTT. Its protein is CASSPTGVGYNSPLHF.

This sequence joins TRBV5-1 and TRBJ2-5; 7 nucleotides line up with TRBD1. The CDR3 has 14 residues. With V trimmed by 4 bases and J by 2 bases, 5 bases remained unmatched. The V gene's germline CDR1 is SGHRS and CDR2 YFSETQ. The CDR3 loop reads CASSGGQSQETQYF. DNA for the CDR3: TGCGCCAGCAGCGGGGGACAGTCACAAGAGACCCAGTACTTC.

This clone was counted once. V usage is TRBV6-5 and J usage is TRBJ1-1; perhaps TRBD1 as D (5 bases). V was trimmed by 0 bases and J by 5 bases, leaving 13 bases between them. This CDR3 spans 15 amino acids. CDR1 is MNHEY, CDR2 SVGAGI, per germline. Here the CDR3 reads CASSYSTIGGTEAFF. The CDR3 nucleotides read TGTGCCAGCAGTTACTCGACGATCGGGGGGACTGAAGCTTTCTTT.

There are a few counts of this clone. J is TRBJ1-5 and V is TRBV28; 10 nucleotides agree with TRBD1. V shed 6 bases, J shed 7 bases, and the junction held 6 bases outside the gene matches. The CDR3 loop spans 14 amino acids. Germline lookup yields CDR1 MDHEN and CDR2 SYDVKM. The CDR3 DNA follows: TGTGCCAGCAGCCTGACAGGGGGCCGGCAGCCCCAGCATTTT. Protein product: CASSLTGGRQPQHF.

The rearrangement joins TRBV6-1 to TRBJ2-7; TRBD1 might be the D (5 bases). This CDR3 is built from 13 residues. CDR1 is MNHNS and CDR2 is SASEGT in the germline V gene. Deletions cut 5 bases from V and 3 bases from J, with 11 bases between. The CDR3 DNA reads as TGTGCCAGCAGTCTCAGGGATATCTACGAGCAGTACTTC. Translated: CASSLRDIYEQYF.

This clone was seen just once. V usage is TRBV29-1 and J usage is TRBJ1-2, with a tentative D call TRBD1 (6 bases). The CDR3 covers 13 residues. Germline lookup yields CDR1 SQVTM and CDR2 ANQGSEA. Trimming removed 0 bases at V and 9 bases at J, with 14 bases between. The CDR3 spells CSVEEDSGVSYTF. The CDR3 DNA reads as TGCAGCGTTGAAGAGGACAGCGGAGTGAGCTACACCTTC.

The chain uses TRBV30 and TRBJ2-2; 10 nucleotides match TRBD1. After removal of 3 bases from V and 4 bases from J, the junction contained 8 bases not matched to a gene. Looked up from germline, CDR1 is GTSNPN and CDR2 is SVGIG (reference sequence). The CDR3 is made up of 16 amino acids. The CDR3 sequence is CAWRDTGTGVTGELFF. The CDR3 DNA reads as TGTGCCTGGAGGGATACCGGGACAGGGGTCACCGGGGAGCTGTTTTTT.

V is TRBV5-6 and J is TRBJ1-5; maybe TRBD1 (6 bases). The CDR3 runs 14 residues. Germline loops: CDR1 SGHDT, CDR2 YYEEEE. Trimming took 0 bases from V and 7 from J, leaving 11 bases between them. CDR3 protein: CASSLAGVAQPQHF. DNA of the CDR3: TGTGCCAGCAGCTTGGCAGGGGTGGCGCAGCCCCAGCATTTT.

This chain joins TRBV6-1 and TRBJ1-1; perhaps TRBD1 as D (5 bases). This CDR3 has 14 amino acids. Between the trimmed V and J ends, which lost 6 bases and 1 base, there was a span of 12 bases. Germline V lookup: CDR1 MNHNS, CDR2 SASEGT. In DNA, the CDR3 is TGTGCCAGCAGGGCAGGGTCCCCGAACACTGAAGCTTTCTTT. Protein sequence: CASRAGSPNTEAFF.

The V call is TRBV28, the J call TRBJ2-7; tentatively, D is TRBD2 (6 bases). Trimming stripped 2 bases from V and 7 bases from J, with 21 bases between. CDR1 and CDR2 from the germline V gene are MDHEN and SYDVKM. The CDR3 sequence is 16 residues long. The CDR3 spells CASSLNSRVAGKEQYF. The CDR3 DNA reads as TGTGCCAGCAGTTTAAATTCAAGGGTGGCGGGGAAGGAGCAGTACTTC.

The chain joins TRBV7-9 to TRBJ2-7; no firm D call. Germline V gives CDR1 SEHNR, CDR2 FQNEAQ (reference sequence). This CDR3 is built from 13 residues. V lost 9 bases to trimming and J lost 0 bases, with 12 bases between them. The CDR3 reads CASDAVGSYEQYF. The DNA of the CDR3 is TGTGCCAGTGACGCGGTCGGCTCCTACGAGCAGTACTTC.

This clone turned up a few times. This chain joins TRBV19 and TRBJ2-7; tentative D call: TRBD1 (6 bases). CDR1 and CDR2 from the germline V gene are LNHDA and SQIVND (reference sequence). V lost 10 bases to trimming and J lost 2 bases, with 15 bases between them. The CDR3 sequence is 13 residues long. For the CDR3, the DNA is TGTGCCACCTCCTTTCAGGGGACCTACGAGCAGTACTTC. Translation gives CATSFQGTYEQYF.

V usage is TRBV19 and J usage is TRBJ2-3; D gene uncertain. The germline CDR1 and CDR2 sequences are LNHDA and SQIVND (reference sequence). The CDR3 length is 14 residues. Deletions cut 3 bases from V and 0 bases from J, with 7 bases between. The chain's CDR3 is CASSMSSSTDTQYF. DNA of the CDR3: TGTGCCAGTAGTATGTCTTCTAGCACAGATACGCAGTATTTT.

The V call is TRBV4-3, the J call TRBJ2-7; TRBD2 matches at 7 bases. J gave up 3 bases and V 0 bases, and 8 bases lay outside the gene matches. The CDR3 covers 16 residues. Germline V gene data show CDR1 as LGHNA and CDR2 as YSLEER. CDR3 in amino acids: CASSQDASGADYEQYF. The CDR3 nucleotides read TGCGCCAGCAGCCAAGATGCCAGCGGGGCCGACTACGAGCAGTACTTC.

The chain is built from TRBV2 and TRBJ1-2; 9 bases fit TRBD1. CDR3 length: 15 residues. Losses at the gene ends were 6 bases for V and 3 bases for J; bases not matched to a gene: 8. Germline values: CDR1 SNHLY, CDR2 FYNNEI. The CDR3 nucleotides read TGTGCCAGCAGGTACAACAGGGGGCAGGACTATGGCTACACCTTC. Protein sequence: CASRYNRGQDYGYTF. Looking up the rest from reference TRBV2 and TRBJ1-2 gives the full variable domain: EPEVTQTPSHQVTQMGQEVILRCVPISNHLYFYWYRQILGQKVEFLVSFYNNEISEKSEIFDDQFSVERPDGSNFTLKIRSTKLEDSAMYFCASRYNRGQDYGYTFGSGTRLTVV.

CDR3 in DNA: TGTGCCAGTAGTATATCGATGGAGGCCGGGGGCTACACCTTC. This encodes CASSISMEAGGYTF. The rearrangement uses TRBV19 and TRBJ1-2, with D unclear. V dropped 2 bases and J dropped 8 bases, with 15 bases sitting between them. Germline V gene lookup returns CDR1 LNHDA and CDR2 SQIVND (reference sequence). This CDR3 spans 14 amino acids. The variable domain in full, with the rest retrieved from reference TRBV19 and TRBJ1-2, is DGGITQSPKYLFRKEGQNVTLSCEQNLNHDAMYWYRQDPGQGLRLIYYSQIVNDFQKGDIAEGYSVSREKKESFPLTVTSAQKNPTAFYLCASSISMEAGGYTFGSGTRLTVV.

This clone was recorded only once. V is TRBV6-1 and J is TRBJ1-5; 9 nucleotides line up with TRBD1. This CDR3 spans 19 amino acids. Germline V gene sequence: CDR1 MNHNS, CDR2 SASEGT. V was pared by 2 bases and J by 2 bases, with 13 bases of the junction left unmatched. The CDR3 DNA reads TGTGCCAGCAGTGAAAAACAGCGGGACAGGGTTCTGGGCAATCAGCCCCAGCATTTT. Translated: CASSEKQRDRVLGNQPQHF.

The rearrangement links TRBV6-5 to TRBJ2-1; 9 bases line up with TRBD1. Germline-derived CDR1 and CDR2 are MNHEY and SVGAGI. V lost 8 bases, J lost 2 bases, and 7 bases stayed unmatched. CDR3 length equals 15 residues. CDR3 residues: CASLQQGATYNEQFF. CDR3 nucleotide sequence: TGTGCCAGCCTCCAACAGGGGGCAACCTACAATGAGCAGTTCTTC.